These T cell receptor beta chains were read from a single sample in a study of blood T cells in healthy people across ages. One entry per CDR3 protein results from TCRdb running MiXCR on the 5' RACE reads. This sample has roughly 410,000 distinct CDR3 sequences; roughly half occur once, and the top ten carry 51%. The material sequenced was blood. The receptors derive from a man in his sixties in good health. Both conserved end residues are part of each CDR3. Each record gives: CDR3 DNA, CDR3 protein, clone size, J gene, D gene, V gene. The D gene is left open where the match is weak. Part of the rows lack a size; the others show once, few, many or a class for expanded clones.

DNA: TGTGCCAGCGGCCAACAGGGGAATTCACCCCTCCACTTT; CDR3: CASGQQGNSPLHF; size: .; J: TRBJ1-6; D: TRBD1; V: TRBV14
DNA: TGTGCCAGCTCACCCGGGACAGGGGACTATGGCTACACCTTC; CDR3: CASSPGTGDYGYTF; size: few; J: TRBJ1-2; D: TRBD1; V: TRBV18
DNA: TGTGCCAGCAGTTTATCACCCACGCGGGGATACAAAGAGACCCAGTACTTC; CDR3: CASSLSPTRGYKETQYF; size: .; J: TRBJ2-5; D: .; V: TRBV28
DNA: TGTGCCAGCAGTTTATACGCGGGAGGCAGCTCCTACGAGCAGTACTTC; CDR3: CASSLYAGGSSYEQYF; size: .; J: TRBJ2-7; D: TRBD2; V: TRBV28
DNA: TGTGCCAGCAGCCAAGTAGCCGCTGGGACCCAGTACTTC; CDR3: CASSQVAAGTQYF; size: few; J: TRBJ2-5; D: .; V: TRBV14
DNA: TGCGCCAGCACTCTCGCGGGGGGAAACTATGGCTACACCTTC; CDR3: CASTLAGGNYGYTF; size: .; J: TRBJ1-2; D: .; V: TRBV5-1
DNA: TGTGCCAGCAGTTTATGGGGCTCTAATGAAAAACTGTTTTTT; CDR3: CASSLWGSNEKLFF; size: few; J: TRBJ1-4; D: .; V: TRBV12-3/TRBV12-4
DNA: TGTGCCTGGAGTACGGGAACCTACGAGCAGTACTTC; CDR3: CAWSTGTYEQYF; size: .; J: TRBJ2-7; D: .; V: TRBV30
DNA: TGCGCCAGCAGCCAAGAGCAGGTCTCTCTACGGGATCAGTTCTTC; CDR3: CASSQEQVSLRDQFF; size: .; J: TRBJ2-1; D: .; V: TRBV4-3
DNA: TGCGCCAGCAGCTTCGGACTCGGGGATAACGGCTACACCTTC; CDR3: CASSFGLGDNGYTF; size: .; J: TRBJ1-2; D: .; V: TRBV5-1
DNA: TGTGCCAGCAGCCAAGCAGCTGGGAATGGCTACACCTTC; CDR3: CASSQAAGNGYTF; size: .; J: TRBJ1-2; D: .; V: TRBV3-1
DNA: TGCAGTGCTAGAACCCTTGGAGGTGACGAGCAGTACTTC; CDR3: CSARTLGGDEQYF; size: .; J: TRBJ2-7; D: .; V: TRBV20-1
DNA: TGTGCCAGCAGCCCCGAGCGGGGGGGCGGGAATGAGCAGTTCTTC; CDR3: CASSPERGGGNEQFF; size: .; J: TRBJ2-1; D: TRBD2; V: TRBV6-6
DNA: TGTGCCAGCAGCCCGCGAGGGGTTTCGTCCTACGAGCAGTACTTC; CDR3: CASSPRGVSSYEQYF; size: few; J: TRBJ2-7; D: .; V: TRBV9
DNA: TGCAGTGCTAGAGCCGGTATTAATTCACCCCTCCACTTT; CDR3: CSARAGINSPLHF; size: .; J: TRBJ1-6; D: .; V: TRBV20-1
DNA: TGCGCCAGCAGCCATCTAGCGGGAGGGAACACAGATACGCAGTATTTT; CDR3: CASSHLAGGNTDTQYF; size: .; J: TRBJ2-3; D: TRBD2; V: TRBV4-3
DNA: TGTGCCAGCAGTGAACGGGGAGAGACCCAGTACTTC; CDR3: CASSERGETQYF; size: many; J: TRBJ2-5; D: .; V: TRBV6-1
DNA: TGTGCCAGCAGTGTGCCGGGACAGGGTTCCTACGAGCAGTACTTC; CDR3: CASSVPGQGSYEQYF; size: few; J: TRBJ2-7; D: TRBD1; V: TRBV28
DNA: TGTGCCAGCAGCGTAGCGGTGGCCTATGGCTACACCTTC; CDR3: CASSVAVAYGYTF; size: few; J: TRBJ1-2; D: .; V: TRBV9
DNA: TGCGCCAGCAGCTTGGTACCTCGGACAGTCAGCTCCTACGGGCAGTACTTC; CDR3: CASSLVPRTVSSYGQYF; size: .; J: TRBJ2-7; D: .; V: TRBV5-1
DNA: TGTGCCAGCAGACCCCAAGGACAGGGGTACGAGCAGTACTTC; CDR3: CASRPQGQGYEQYF; size: few; J: TRBJ2-7; D: TRBD1; V: TRBV28
DNA: TGTGCCAGCAGGGAAACCCTTAACTATGGCTACACCTTC; CDR3: CASRETLNYGYTF; size: .; J: TRBJ1-2; D: .; V: TRBV28
DNA: TGTGCCAGCTCACCAAAGGGGGACGAGCAGTACTTC; CDR3: CASSPKGDEQYF; size: .; J: TRBJ2-7; D: .; V: TRBV18
DNA: TGCAGTGCTAGGGCAGATGCCCAAGAGACCCAGTACTTC; CDR3: CSARADAQETQYF; size: .; J: TRBJ2-5; D: .; V: TRBV20-1
DNA: TGCAGTGCCCTTACGGGGATTTTATACGAGCAGTACTTC; CDR3: CSALTGILYEQYF; size: few; J: TRBJ2-7; D: .; V: TRBV20-1